These 15 T cell receptor beta chains were sequenced from one sample in a study of cytomegalovirus exposure and HLA in healthy donors. The primer mix had 60 Vbeta and 13 Jbeta primers. TCRdb's table, derived via immunoSEQ multiplex PCR, lists solely in-frame clones and lacks some. The sample carries under 200,000 clones, 80% to 90% recorded once. Sequencing was done on a sample of PBMCs. These receptors came from a woman under 30 in good health and CMV-seronegative.

This clone was seen just once. The rearrangement joins TRBV28 to TRBJ1-3; 10 bases match TRBD1. The germline CDR1 and CDR2 sequences are MDHEN and SYDVKM. The CDR3 covers 14 residues. V lost 6 bases to trimming and J lost 1 base; unmatched junction nucleotides: 0. The CDR3 loop reads CASRGQGSGNTIYF. The CDR3 DNA is TGTGCCAGCAGGGGACAGGGGTCTGGAAACACCATATATTTT.

The chain has TRBV30 and TRBJ1-5; D not resolved. Trimming removed 0 bases from V and 5 bases from J, with 11 bases in between. Germline V lookup: CDR1 GTSNPN, CDR2 SVGIG (reference sequence). This CDR3 comprises 14 residues. The CDR3 here is CAWSVSGSYQPQHF. CDR3 coding DNA: TGTGCCTGGAGTGTAAGCGGGAGTTATCAGCCCCAGCATTTT.

This clone was observed a few times. The chain combines TRBV6-5 with TRBJ1-4; possibly TRBD1 for D (6 bases). The germline gives CDR1 MNHEY, CDR2 SVGAGI. The germline V and J ends were trimmed by 2 bases and 6 bases, with 13 bases remaining between them. This CDR3 is 15 amino acids long. The CDR3 nucleotides read TGTGCCAGCAGTTACGCAGGGGAGGGGTATGAAAAACTGTTTTTT. Encoded protein: CASSYAGEGYEKLFF.

J is TRBJ2-7 and V is TRBV4-2; D possibly corresponds to TRBD2 (5 bases). The V gene lost 1 base and the J gene lost 2 bases, with 15 bases spanning the gap. This CDR3 spans 16 amino acids. Germline V CDR1 and CDR2: LGHNA, YNFKEQ. The CDR3, as DNA: TGTGCCAGCAGCCAAGGATCGCTTAGCGCTACCTACGAGCAGTACTTC. Translation: CASSQGSLSATYEQYF.

V gene TRBV2 combines with J gene TRBJ1-2; D remains unclear. This CDR3 region has 13 residues. Germline CDR1 and CDR2: SNHLY and FYNNEI. V shed 2 bases and J shed 5 bases, with 9 bases lying between them. This chain's CDR3 is CASSETTAYGYTF. CDR3 nucleotides: TGTGCCAGCAGTGAAACAACCGCTTATGGCTACACCTTC.

This sequence joins TRBV9 and TRBJ2-7; TRBD2 matches 13 bases. The V gene's germline CDR1 is SGDLS and CDR2 YYNGEE. Germline trimming cut 3 bases from V and 7 bases from J; bases unmatched to any gene: 4. The CDR3 length is 14 residues. The CDR3, as DNA: TGTGCCAGCAGCGGGACTAGCGGGAGTGGTGAGCAGTACTTC. Its protein product is CASSGTSGSGEQYF.

The chain is built from TRBV7-9 and TRBJ2-5; tentative D call: TRBD2 (6 bases). Germline CDR1 and CDR2: SEHNR and FQNEAQ (reference sequence). V was trimmed by 5 bases and J by 2 bases, leaving 12 bases between them. The CDR3 has 14 amino acids. CDR3 residues: CASSNRDSQETQYF. As DNA, the CDR3 is TGTGCCAGCAGCAACCGGGACTCACAAGAGACCCAGTACTTC.

V and J are TRBV4-2 and TRBJ2-5, with TRBD1 matching over 10 bases. Germline lookup yields CDR1 LGHNA and CDR2 YNFKEQ. The CDR3 runs 17 residues. Trimming removed 2 bases from V and 1 base from J; junction bases left unmatched: 7. This CDR3 reads CASSQISGTGVQETQYF. For the CDR3, the DNA is TGTGCCAGCAGCCAAATTTCCGGGACAGGGGTCCAAGAGACCCAGTACTTC.

The chain carries TRBV5-6 and TRBJ2-5; D gene unclear. Germline V gene sequence: CDR1 SGHDT, CDR2 YYEEEE. Deletions cut 3 bases from V and 5 bases from J, with 17 bases between. The CDR3 loop spans 15 amino acids. The CDR3 region has the DNA TGTGCCAGCAGCTCGGGTTGGCCCGCGCAGGAGACCCAGTACTTC. Protein: CASSSGWPAQETQYF.

The table lists this clone with a count of one. The chain has TRBV18 and TRBJ2-5; TRBD2 is a possible D gene (5 bases). The CDR3 spans 12 residues. V lost 1 base and J lost 5, with 5 bases in between. CDR1 is KGHSH and CDR2 is LQKENI in the germline V gene. The CDR3 nucleotides are TGTGCCAGCTCACCACGGGAGGAGACCCAGTACTTC. Its translation: CASSPREETQYF.

This sequence joins TRBV5-1 and TRBJ1-4, with 9 bases that match TRBD1. The junction had 1 base not matched to a gene; V was cut back by 3 bases and J by 4 bases. Germline V gene sequence: CDR1 SGHRS, CDR2 YFSETQ. The CDR3 length is 14 residues. Here the CDR3 reads CASSSGQGNEKLFF. CDR3 nucleotides: TGCGCCAGCAGCTCGGGACAGGGTAATGAAAAACTGTTTTTT. The full variable domain, completed using reference TRBV5-1 and TRBJ1-4, is KAGVTQTPRYLIKTRGQQVTLSCSPISGHRSVSWYQQTPGQGLQFLFEYFSETQRNKGNFPGRFSGRQFSNSRSEMNVSTLELGDSALYLCASSSGQGNEKLFFGSGTQLSVL.

The J gene is TRBJ2-7, the V gene TRBV6-1; D possibly corresponds to TRBD2 (6 bases). V was cut by 3 bases and J by 2 bases, with 11 bases left in between. CDR3 length equals 14 residues. The germline V gene has CDR1 MNHNS and CDR2 SASEGT. For the CDR3, the DNA is TGTGCCAGCAGTGACGAGGAGCGGGCCTACGAGCAGTACTTC. It is translated as CASSDEERAYEQYF.

This rearrangement joins TRBV2 to TRBJ1-2; 8 nucleotides agree with TRBD1. This CDR3 is built from 14 residues. V shed 4 bases, J shed 3 bases, and the junction held 4 bases outside the gene matches. Germline-derived CDR1 and CDR2 are SNHLY and FYNNEI. CDR3 region: CASSAQGADYGYTF. The CDR3 DNA is TGTGCCAGCAGTGCCCAGGGGGCTGACTATGGCTACACCTTC. The whole variable domain, remainder taken from reference TRBV2 and TRBJ1-2, is EPEVTQTPSHQVTQMGQEVILRCVPISNHLYFYWYRQILGQKVEFLVSFYNNEISEKSEIFDDQFSVERPDGSNFTLKIRSTKLEDSAMYFCASSAQGADYGYTFGSGTRLTVV.

This sequence joins TRBV5-4 and TRBJ2-2; D gene unclear. CDR3 length: 16 residues. Germline CDR1 reads SGHNT; CDR2 reads YYREEE (reference sequence). With 3 bases removed from V and 0 bases from J, the gap between germline ends came to 12 bases. The CDR3 nucleotides are TGTGCCAGCAGCTCGGGTTTAAATGCGAACACCGGGGAGCTGTTTTTT. Translation gives CASSSGLNANTGELFF.

The chain links TRBV29-1 to TRBJ2-2, with a possible D match to TRBD1 (6 bases). This CDR3 spans 13 amino acids. Trimming took 1 base from V and 5 from J, leaving 8 bases between them. Germline V gene sequence: CDR1 SQVTM, CDR2 ANQGSEA. The CDR3 protein is CSVEGRGTGELFF. The CDR3 coding sequence is TGCAGCGTTGAAGGCAGGGGAACCGGGGAGCTGTTTTTT.